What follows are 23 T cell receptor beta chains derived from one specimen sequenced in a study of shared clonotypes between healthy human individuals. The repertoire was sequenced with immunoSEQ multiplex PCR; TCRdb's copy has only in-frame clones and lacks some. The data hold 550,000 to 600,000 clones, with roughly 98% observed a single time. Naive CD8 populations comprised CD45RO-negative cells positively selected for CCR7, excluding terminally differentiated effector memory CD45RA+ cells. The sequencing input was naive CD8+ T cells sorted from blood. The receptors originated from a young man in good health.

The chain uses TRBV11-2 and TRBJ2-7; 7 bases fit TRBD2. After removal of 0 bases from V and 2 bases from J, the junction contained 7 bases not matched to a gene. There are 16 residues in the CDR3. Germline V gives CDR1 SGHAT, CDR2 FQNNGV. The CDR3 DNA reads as TGTGCCAGCAGCTTAGATAATCGGGGGAGGGCCTACGAGCAGTACTTC. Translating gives CASSLDNRGRAYEQYF.

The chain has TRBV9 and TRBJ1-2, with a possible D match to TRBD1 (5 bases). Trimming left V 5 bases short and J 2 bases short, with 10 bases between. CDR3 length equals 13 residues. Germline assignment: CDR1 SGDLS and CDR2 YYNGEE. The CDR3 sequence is CASRSGPNYGYTF. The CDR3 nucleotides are TGTGCCAGCAGGTCGGGACCGAACTATGGCTACACCTTC.

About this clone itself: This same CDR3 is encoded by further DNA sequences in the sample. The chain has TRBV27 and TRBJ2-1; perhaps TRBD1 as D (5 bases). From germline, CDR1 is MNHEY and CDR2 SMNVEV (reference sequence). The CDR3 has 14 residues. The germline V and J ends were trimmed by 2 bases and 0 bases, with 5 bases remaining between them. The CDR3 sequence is CASSLRGSYNEQFF. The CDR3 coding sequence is TGTGCCAGCAGTTTAAGGGGCTCCTACAATGAGCAGTTCTTC.

CDR3 residues: CASSEGRVQGLYEQYF. The DNA for the CDR3 is TGTGCCAGCAGTGAAGGAAGGGTCCAGGGCCTCTACGAGCAGTACTTC. V is TRBV2 and J is TRBJ2-7; possibly TRBD1 for D (5 bases). V shed 1 base and J shed 3 bases, with 16 bases lying between them. Germline CDR1 reads SNHLY; CDR2 reads FYNNEI. There are 16 residues in the CDR3.

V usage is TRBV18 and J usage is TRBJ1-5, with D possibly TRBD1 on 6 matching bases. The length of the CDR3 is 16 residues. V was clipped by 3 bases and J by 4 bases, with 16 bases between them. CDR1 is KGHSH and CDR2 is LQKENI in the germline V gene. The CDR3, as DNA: TGTGCCAGCTCACCTCGGGCTTTCCAGGGGAATCAGCCCCAGCATTTT. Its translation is CASSPRAFQGNQPQHF.

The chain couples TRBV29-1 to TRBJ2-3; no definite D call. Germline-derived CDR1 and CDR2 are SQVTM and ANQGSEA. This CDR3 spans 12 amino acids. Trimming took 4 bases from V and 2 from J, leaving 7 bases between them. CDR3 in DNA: TGCAGCGTTGCTTTTGACACAGATACGCAGTATTTT. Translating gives CSVAFDTDTQYF.

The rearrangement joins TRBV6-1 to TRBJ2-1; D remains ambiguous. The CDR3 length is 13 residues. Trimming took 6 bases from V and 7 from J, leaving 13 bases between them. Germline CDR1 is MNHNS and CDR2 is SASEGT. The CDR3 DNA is TGTGCCAGCAGGGGTTACACTACGAATGAGCAGTTCTTC. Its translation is CASRGYTTNEQFF.

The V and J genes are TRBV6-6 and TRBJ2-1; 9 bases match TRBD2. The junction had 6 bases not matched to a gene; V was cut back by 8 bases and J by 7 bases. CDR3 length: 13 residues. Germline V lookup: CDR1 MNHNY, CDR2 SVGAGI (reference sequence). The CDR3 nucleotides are TGTGCCAGCTATAGCGGGAGTGCTAATGAGCAGTTCTTC. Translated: CASYSGSANEQFF.

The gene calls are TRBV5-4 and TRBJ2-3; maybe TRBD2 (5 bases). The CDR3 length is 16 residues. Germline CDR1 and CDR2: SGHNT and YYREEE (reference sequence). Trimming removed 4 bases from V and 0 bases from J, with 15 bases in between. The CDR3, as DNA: TGTGCCAGCAGCCCGACCCTCGGGGATAGCACAGATACGCAGTATTTT. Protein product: CASSPTLGDSTDTQYF.

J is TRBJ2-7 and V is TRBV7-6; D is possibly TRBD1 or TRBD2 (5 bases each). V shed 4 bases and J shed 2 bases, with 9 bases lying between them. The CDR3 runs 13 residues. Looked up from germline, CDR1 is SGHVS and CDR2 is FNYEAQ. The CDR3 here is CASSSGAAYEQYF. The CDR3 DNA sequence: TGTGCCAGCAGCTCCGGGGCAGCCTACGAGCAGTACTTC.

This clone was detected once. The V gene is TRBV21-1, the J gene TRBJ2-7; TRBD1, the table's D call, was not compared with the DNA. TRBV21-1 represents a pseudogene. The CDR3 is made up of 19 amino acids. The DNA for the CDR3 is TGTGCCAGCAGCAAGACGTGGATTTTGGACCCTCAGGGGCCCTACGAGCAGTACTTC. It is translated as CASSKTWILDPQGPYEQYF.

The CDR3 reads CASSQGPGTSREQFF. The CDR3 DNA follows: TGCGCCAGCAGCCAAGGGCCCGGGACTAGCCGTGAGCAGTTCTTC. The chain employs TRBV4-3 and TRBJ2-1; TRBD2 agrees at 9 bases. The V gene's germline CDR1 is LGHNA and CDR2 YSLEER. This CDR3 has 15 amino acids. V shed 1 base, J shed 9 bases, and the junction held 7 bases outside the gene matches.

The CDR3 spells CASSPSAGSKYYGYTF. The DNA for the CDR3 is TGCGCCAGCAGCCCCAGCGCGGGCAGCAAGTACTATGGCTACACCTTC. The chain is built from TRBV4-3 and TRBJ1-2; no clear D gene. Germline V CDR1 and CDR2: LGHNA, YSLEER. The CDR3 runs 16 residues. V lost 4 bases, J lost 3 bases, and 18 bases lay in between.

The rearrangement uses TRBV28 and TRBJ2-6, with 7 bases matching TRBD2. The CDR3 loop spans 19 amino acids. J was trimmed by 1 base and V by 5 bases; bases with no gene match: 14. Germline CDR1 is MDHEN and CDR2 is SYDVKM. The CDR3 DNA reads TGTGCCAGCAGTCCATCTTACGGGCGGGAGCTGTCTGGGGCCAACGTCCTGACTTTC. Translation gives CASSPSYGRELSGANVLTF.

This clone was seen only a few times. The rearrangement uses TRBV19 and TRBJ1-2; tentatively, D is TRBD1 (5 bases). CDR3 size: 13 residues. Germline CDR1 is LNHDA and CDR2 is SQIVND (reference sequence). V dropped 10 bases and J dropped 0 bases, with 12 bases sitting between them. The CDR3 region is CATRDGSNYGYTF. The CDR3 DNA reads TGTGCCACTCGGGACGGTTCTAACTATGGCTACACCTTC.

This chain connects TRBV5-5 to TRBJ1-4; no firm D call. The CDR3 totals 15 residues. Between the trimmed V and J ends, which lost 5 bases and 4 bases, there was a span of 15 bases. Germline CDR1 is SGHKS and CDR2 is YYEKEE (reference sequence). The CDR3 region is CASSRTPASNEKLFF. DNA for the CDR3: TGTGCCAGCAGTAGGACGCCCGCAAGTAATGAAAAACTGTTTTTT. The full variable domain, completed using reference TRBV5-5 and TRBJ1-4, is DAGVTQSPTHLIKTRGQQVTLRCSPISGHKSVSWYQQVLGQGPQFIFQYYEKEERGRGNFPDRFSARQFPNYSSELNVNALLLGDSALYLCASSRTPASNEKLFFGSGTQLSVL.

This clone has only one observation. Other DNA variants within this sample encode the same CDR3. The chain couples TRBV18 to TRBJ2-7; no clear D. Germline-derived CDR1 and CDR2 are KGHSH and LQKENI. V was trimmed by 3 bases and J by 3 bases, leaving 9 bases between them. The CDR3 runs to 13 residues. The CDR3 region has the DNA TGTGCCAGCTCACCGGGCAATATCTACGAGCAGTACTTC. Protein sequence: CASSPGNIYEQYF.

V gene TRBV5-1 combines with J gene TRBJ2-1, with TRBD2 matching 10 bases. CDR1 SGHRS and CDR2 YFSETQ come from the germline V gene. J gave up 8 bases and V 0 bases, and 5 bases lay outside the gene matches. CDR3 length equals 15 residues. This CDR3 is CASSLALAGVDEQFF. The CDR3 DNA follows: TGCGCCAGCAGCTTGGCGCTAGCGGGAGTGGATGAGCAGTTCTTC.

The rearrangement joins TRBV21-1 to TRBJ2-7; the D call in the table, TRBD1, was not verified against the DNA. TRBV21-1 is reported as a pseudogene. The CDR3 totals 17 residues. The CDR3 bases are TGTGCCAGCAGCAAAGAGCCTGACAAGACCGACGTTTACGAGCAGTACTTC. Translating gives CASSKEPDKTDVYEQYF.

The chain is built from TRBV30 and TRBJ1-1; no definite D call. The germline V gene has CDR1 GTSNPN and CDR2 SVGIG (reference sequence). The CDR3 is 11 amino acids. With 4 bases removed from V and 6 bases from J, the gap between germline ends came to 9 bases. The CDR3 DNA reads TGTGCCTGGACGTCTGGCCCTGAAGCTTTCTTT. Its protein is CAWTSGPEAFF.

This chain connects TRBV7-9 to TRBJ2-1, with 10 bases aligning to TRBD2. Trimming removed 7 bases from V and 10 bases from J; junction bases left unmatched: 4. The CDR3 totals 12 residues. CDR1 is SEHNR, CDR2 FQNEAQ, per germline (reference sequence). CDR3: CASKTSGNEQFF. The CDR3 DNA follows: TGTGCCAGCAAAACTAGCGGGAACGAGCAGTTCTTC.

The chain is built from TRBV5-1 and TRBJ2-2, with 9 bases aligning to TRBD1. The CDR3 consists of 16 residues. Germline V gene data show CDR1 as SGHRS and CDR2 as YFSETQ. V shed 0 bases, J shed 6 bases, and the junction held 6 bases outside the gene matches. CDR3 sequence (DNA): TGCGCCAGCAGCTTGGCCGGGACAGGGTACTCCGGGGAGCTGTTTTTT. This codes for CASSLAGTGYSGELFF.

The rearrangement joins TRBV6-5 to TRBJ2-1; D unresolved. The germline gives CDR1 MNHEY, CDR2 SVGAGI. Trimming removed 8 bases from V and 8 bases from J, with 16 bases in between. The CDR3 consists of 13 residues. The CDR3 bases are TGTGCCAGCTCCCATCATACCACCCATGAGCAGTTCTTC. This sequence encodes CASSHHTTHEQFF.